This entry features one TCR beta chain sequence. This clone was seen a single time. Its antigen is still unknown. The record has no base qualities; no much larger clone is one base away. Sample time point, as interpreted from the label and publication: baseline before first vaccination. Vaccinee samples were obtained from the UK trials COV001 and COV002, which included a single-blind randomized controlled phase 2/3 trial of AZD1222 (ChAdOx1 nCoV-19) in healthy adults. For TCRbeta chain sequencing, PBMC samples were collected from trial participants at day 0 and at day 28 after the second dose. Taken from the germline V gene, the CDR1 and CDR2 loops are SGHTA and FQGTGA. The V end loses 0 bases and the J end loses 3 bases, and a stretch of 3 bases separates them. The cysteine opens and the phenylalanine closes a CDR3 of 12 amino acids. Of all the DNA, just the CDR3 is kept, 36 bases in frame from base 1.

The data were taken from a study of T cell responses to AZD1222 COVID-19 vaccine (dated by TCRdb to about 2021). Study-level background: AZD1222 recipients given second doses at about 4 weeks or at about 12 weeks were pooled, since spike-specific TCR depth and breadth were not found to differ between the two schedules. A total of around 240 trial participants underwent TCR sequencing, of whom 207 had received two doses of AZD1222 and about 25 had received two doses of the MenACWY control vaccine. Trial participants were enrolled by age into 18-55, 56-69 and 70-plus year subgroups, with around 140, 26 and 57 TCR-sequenced participants respectively. General findings and caveats noted by the study authors: Conclusions about previously exposed vaccinees are limited, since just 6 or 7 AZD1222 recipients were seropositive for SARS-CoV-2 at baseline. CD4 TCRs associated with the vaccine covered the entire spike protein, and the dominant responses were in regions 160-218 and 743-854. Epitopes outside the regions mutated in the B.1.351 and B.1.1.7 variants were reportedly recognized by nearly half of the unique spike-specific TCRs. Because no samples from the day 14 peak response were available, repertoires could be characterized only after the peak T cell response. After two AZD1222 doses, spike-specific TCR breadth and depth were significantly higher than at day 0 and than in MenACWY recipients. Participants were mostly white British and included more females than males, and it was suggested by the authors that clonal diversity may have been underestimated. The 56-69-year group was small, and its depth increase did not reach significance, likely because of low power.

The CDR3 regions of human TCRbeta chains were subjected to immunosequencing. The original methods were these. TCRs in the repertoires were matched against a reference library of SARS-CoV-2-specific TCRs that had been generated with the MIRA antigen-specificity platform. Breadth was defined as the fraction of unique TCRs that were SARS-CoV-2-associated. Depth was defined as the fraction of total T cells that were SARS-CoV-2-associated. Using the MIRA data, each spike-specific TCR was assigned both to the spike region to which the TCR was reactive and to a CD4 or CD8 class. Log10-transformed breadth and depth values were compared by one-way ANOVA with Sidak's multiple comparisons tests. TCRdb mirrors the immuneACCESS table, restricted to in-frame sequences. Some clones are absent from its copies; in checked studies, under half trace to an unresolved V gene, and the reason for the others is unknown. Clonal size and the V and J genes are those of that table, whereas D and trimming came from the DNA. This sample has roughly 100,000 clones in its table, and approximately 91% of those were observed once. In total, the top ten clones hold roughly 3.7% of the sample.

The input for sequencing was peripheral blood, taken on day 0 of AZD1222 vaccination. This TCR derives from an adult in good health. Recombination joined TRBV7-3 with TRBJ2-7; the D gene is unclear. The CDR3 region: CASSLTGYEQYF. The nucleotides are TGTGCCAGCAGCTTAACAGGCTACGAGCAGTACTTC.